This TCR beta chain was found in a study of early T cells in non-severe SARS-CoV-2 infection. Findings of the study overall: Matching against VDJdb likely underestimated virus-specific expansions, favoring anti-spike CD8.

TCRdb independently ran MiXCR on the 5' RACE reads; one entry per CDR3 protein. This table holds about 50,000 distinct CDR3 sequences, roughly a tenth found once. As concerns this clonotype: The antigen remains unidentified.

Germline V lookup: CDR1 LNHDA, CDR2 SQIVND (reference sequence). The CDR3 contains 16 residues. Trimming removed 3 bases at V and 0 bases at J, with 12 bases between. Source: whole blood, taken at baseline. The genes are TRBV19 and TRBJ1-5; D gene ambiguous. The receptor was isolated from an adult who was a healthcare worker with PCR-confirmed SARS-CoV-2 infection or an uninfected control (not recorded which). The CDR3 region has the DNA TGTGCCAGTAGTATCGTCCTTGGGGATAGCAATCAGCCCCAGCATTTT. Residues: CASSIVLGDSNQPQHF.